This T cell receptor (beta chain) was captured by sequencing in a study of cytomegalovirus exposure and HLA in healthy donors. PCR employed 60 Vbeta and 13 Jbeta primers. Profiled with immunoSEQ multiplex PCR; TCRdb holds only in-frame clones, not every one. The sample lists some 170,000 clones; 76% were seen once. Notes on the study in general: Most subjects had HLA-A and HLA-B alleles reportedly predicted accurately by TCR beta sequences. Rare sequences made up most TCRs, while some public TCRs were found in many donors. Analysis performed later showed TCR beta chains linked to HLA being more clonally expanded than equally common others.

This CDR3 is built from 18 residues. J gave up 1 base and V 4 bases, and 13 bases lay outside the gene matches. From germline, CDR1 is SGHTA and CDR2 FQGNSA. About this clone itself: Its matching antigen is unknown.

Material: PBMCs. The source is a man between 60 and 70 years old in good health and CMV-seronegative. The gene calls are TRBV7-2 and TRBJ1-5; 7 nucleotides agree with TRBD1. This chain's CDR3 is CASSSALRQGGSNQPQHF. In DNA form, the CDR3 reads TGTGCCAGCAGCTCTGCTCTTAGACAGGGAGGAAGCAATCAGCCCCAGCATTTT. Supplemented by reference TRBV7-2 and TRBJ1-5, the full variable domain reads GAGVSQSPSNKVTEKGKDVELRCDPISGHTALYWYRQSLGQGLEFLIYFQGNSAPDKSGLPSDRFSAERTGGSVSTLTIQRTQQEDSAVYLCASSSALRQGGSNQPQHFGDGTRLSIL.